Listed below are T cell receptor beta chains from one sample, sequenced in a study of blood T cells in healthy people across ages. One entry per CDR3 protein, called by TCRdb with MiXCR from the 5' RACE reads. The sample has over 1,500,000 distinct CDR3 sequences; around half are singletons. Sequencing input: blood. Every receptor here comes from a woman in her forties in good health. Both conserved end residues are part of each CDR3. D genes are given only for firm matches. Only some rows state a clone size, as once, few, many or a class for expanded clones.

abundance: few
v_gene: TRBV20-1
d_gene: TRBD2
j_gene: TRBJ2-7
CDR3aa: CSAALADTYEQYF
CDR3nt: TGCAGTGCCGCGCTAGCGGACACCTACGAGCAGTACTTC

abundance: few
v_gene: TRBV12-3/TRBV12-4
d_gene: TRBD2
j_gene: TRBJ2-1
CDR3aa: CASSLAGSGDNEQFF
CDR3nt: TGTGCCAGCAGCCTAGCGGGGTCCGGGGACAATGAGCAGTTCTTC

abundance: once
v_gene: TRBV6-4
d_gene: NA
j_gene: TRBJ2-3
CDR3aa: CASSPTSALSTDTQYF
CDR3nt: TGTGCCAGCAGTCCGACCAGTGCGCTCAGCACAGATACGCAGTATTTT

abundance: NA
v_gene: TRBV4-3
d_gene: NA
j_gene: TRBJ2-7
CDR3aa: CASSQALAASAEQYF
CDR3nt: TGCGCCAGCAGCCAAGCCCTAGCTGCTTCCGCCGAGCAGTACTTC

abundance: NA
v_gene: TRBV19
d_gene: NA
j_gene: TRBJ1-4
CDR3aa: CASSVQGRGEKLFF
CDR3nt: TGTGCCAGTAGTGTCCAGGGACGTGGTGAAAAACTGTTTTTT

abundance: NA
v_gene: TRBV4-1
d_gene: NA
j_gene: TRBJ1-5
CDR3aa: CASSLTVQARQPQHF
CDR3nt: TGCGCCAGCAGCCTCACCGTACAGGCTCGGCAGCCCCAGCATTTT

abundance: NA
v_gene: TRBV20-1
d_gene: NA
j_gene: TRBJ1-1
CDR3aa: CSAPLRQASFF
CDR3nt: TGCAGTGCCCCTCTTAGACAGGCCTCTTTCTTT

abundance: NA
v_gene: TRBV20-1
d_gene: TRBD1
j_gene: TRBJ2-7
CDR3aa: CSAPGDSYYEQYF
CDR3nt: TGCAGTGCCCCAGGGGACAGCTACTACGAGCAGTACTTC

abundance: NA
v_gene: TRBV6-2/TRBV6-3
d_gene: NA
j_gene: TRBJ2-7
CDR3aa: CASTAQGFYEQYF
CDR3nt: TGTGCCAGCACGGCACAGGGTTTCTACGAGCAGTACTTC

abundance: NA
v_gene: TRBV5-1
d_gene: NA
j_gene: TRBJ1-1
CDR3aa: CASSPGTNTEAFF
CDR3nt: TGTGCCAGCAGCCCCGGGACCAACACTGAAGCTTTCTTT

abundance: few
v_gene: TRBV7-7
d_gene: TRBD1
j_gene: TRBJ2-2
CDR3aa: CASSGGQGLVPGELFF
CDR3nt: TGTGCTAGCAGTGGGGGACAGGGATTAGTCCCCGGGGAGCTGTTTTTT

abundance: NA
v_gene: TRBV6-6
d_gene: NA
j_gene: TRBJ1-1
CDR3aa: CASSYEGVLFSEAFF
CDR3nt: TGTGCCAGCAGTTACGAGGGAGTCCTTTTCTCTGAAGCTTTCTTT

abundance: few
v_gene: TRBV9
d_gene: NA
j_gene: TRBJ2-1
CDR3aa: CASKRGHGNDEQFF
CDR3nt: TGTGCCAGCAAAAGGGGCCATGGTAACGATGAGCAGTTCTTC

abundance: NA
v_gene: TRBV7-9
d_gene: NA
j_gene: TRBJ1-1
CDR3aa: CASSSAGGRGTEAFF
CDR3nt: TGTGCCAGCAGTTCTGCTGGGGGGCGGGGGACTGAAGCTTTCTTT

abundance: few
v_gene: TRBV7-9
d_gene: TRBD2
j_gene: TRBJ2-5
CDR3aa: CASSPGLAGQMYWQETQYF
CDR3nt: TGTGCCAGCAGCCCGGGACTAGCGGGGCAAATGTACTGGCAAGAGACCCAGTACTTC

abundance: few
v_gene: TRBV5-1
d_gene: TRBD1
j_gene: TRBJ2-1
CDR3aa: CASSTGTGWFIDEQFF
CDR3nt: TGCGCCAGCAGCACCGGGACAGGCTGGTTTATCGATGAGCAGTTCTTC

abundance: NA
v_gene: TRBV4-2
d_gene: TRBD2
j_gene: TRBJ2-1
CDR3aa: CASSQGLAGSAEETQFF
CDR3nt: TGTGCCAGCAGCCAAGGACTAGCGGGGTCTGCCGAAGAGACCCAGTTCTTC

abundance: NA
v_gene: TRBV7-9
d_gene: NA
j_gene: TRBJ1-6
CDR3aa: CASSSNYSPLHF
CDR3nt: TGTGCCAGCAGCTCAAATTATTCACCCCTCCACTTT

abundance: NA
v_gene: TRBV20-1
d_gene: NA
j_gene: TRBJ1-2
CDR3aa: CRPGQGGDGYTF
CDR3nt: TGCAGGCCAGGCCAAGGGGGTGATGGCTACACCTTC

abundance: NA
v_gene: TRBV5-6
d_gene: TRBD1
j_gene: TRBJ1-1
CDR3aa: CASREWGTGVPEAFF
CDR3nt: TGTGCCAGCAGGGAGTGGGGGACAGGGGTTCCGGAAGCTTTCTTT

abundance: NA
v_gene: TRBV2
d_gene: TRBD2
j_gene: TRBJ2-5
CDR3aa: CASSGTSGYQETQYF
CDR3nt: TGTGCCAGCAGTGGGACTAGCGGGTACCAAGAGACCCAGTACTTC

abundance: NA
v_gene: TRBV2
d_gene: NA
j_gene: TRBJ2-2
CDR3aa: CASSPTGSSTGELFF
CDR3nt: TGTGCCAGCAGTCCAACCGGGTCCTCTACCGGGGAGCTGTTTTTT

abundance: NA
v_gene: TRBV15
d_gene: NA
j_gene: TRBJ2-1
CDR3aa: CATSRDGPLGLGNEQFF
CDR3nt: TGTGCTACCAGCAGAGATGGGCCCCTAGGACTCGGGAATGAGCAGTTCTTC

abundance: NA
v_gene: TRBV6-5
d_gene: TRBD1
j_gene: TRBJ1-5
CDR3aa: CASSQDRGIYQPQHF
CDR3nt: TGTGCCAGCAGTCAGGACAGGGGGATCTACCAGCCCCAGCATTTT

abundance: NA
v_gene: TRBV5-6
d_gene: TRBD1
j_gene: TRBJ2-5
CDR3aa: CASSYRGFNQETQYF
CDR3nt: TGTGCCAGCAGCTACAGGGGGTTCAACCAAGAGACCCAGTACTTC

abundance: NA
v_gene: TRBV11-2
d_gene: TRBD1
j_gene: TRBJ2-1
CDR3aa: CASMQGAVNEQFF
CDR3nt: TGTGCCAGCATGCAGGGGGCCGTCAATGAGCAGTTCTTC

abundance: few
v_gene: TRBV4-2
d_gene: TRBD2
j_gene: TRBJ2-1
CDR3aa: CASSQVSLAGYNEQFF
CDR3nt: TGTGCCAGCAGCCAAGTGTCGCTAGCGGGGTACAATGAGCAGTTCTTC

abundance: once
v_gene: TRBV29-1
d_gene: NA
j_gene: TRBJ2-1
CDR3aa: CSVEPITGNEQFF
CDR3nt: TGCAGCGTGGAGCCCATTACGGGCAATGAGCAGTTCTTC

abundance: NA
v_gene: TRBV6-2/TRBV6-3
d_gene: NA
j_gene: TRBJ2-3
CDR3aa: CASSPIQASTDTQYF
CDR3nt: TGTGCCAGCAGTCCCATTCAGGCTAGCACAGATACGCAGTATTTT

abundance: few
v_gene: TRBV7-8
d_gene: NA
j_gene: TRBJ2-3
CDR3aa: CASKQASTDTQYF
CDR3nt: TGTGCCAGCAAACAGGCGAGCACAGATACGCAGTATTTT

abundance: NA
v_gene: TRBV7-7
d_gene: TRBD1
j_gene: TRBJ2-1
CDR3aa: CASSLKIGTGLFF
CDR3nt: TGTGCTAGCAGCTTGAAGATCGGGACAGGGCTGTTCTTC

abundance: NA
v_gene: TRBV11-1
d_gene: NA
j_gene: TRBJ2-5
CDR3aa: CASRMSPGEGETQYF
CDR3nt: TGTGCCAGCCGTATGTCCCCAGGGGAGGGAGAGACCCAGTACTTC

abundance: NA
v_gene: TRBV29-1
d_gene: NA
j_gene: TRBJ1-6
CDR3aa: CSVPGAGGPGSPLHF
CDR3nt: TGCAGCGTTCCCGGTGCGGGGGGCCCTGGTTCACCCCTCCACTTT

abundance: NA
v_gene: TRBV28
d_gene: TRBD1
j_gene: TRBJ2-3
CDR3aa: CASSPPGQLPDTQYF
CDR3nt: TGTGCCAGCAGTCCTCCGGGACAGCTTCCAGATACGCAGTATTTT

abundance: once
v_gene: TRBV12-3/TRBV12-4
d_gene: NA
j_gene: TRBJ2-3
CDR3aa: CASAGPTADTQYF
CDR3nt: TGTGCCAGCGCGGGACCTACCGCAGATACGCAGTATTTT

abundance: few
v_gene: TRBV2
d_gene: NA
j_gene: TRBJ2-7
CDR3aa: CASTSSAVVGEQYF
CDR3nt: TGTGCCAGCACCTCCTCGGCGGTGGTGGGGGAGCAGTACTTC

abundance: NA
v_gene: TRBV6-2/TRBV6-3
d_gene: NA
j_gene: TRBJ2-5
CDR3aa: CASSPHSSRETQYF
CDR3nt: TGTGCCAGCAGTCCTCACTCCAGTCGGGAGACCCAGTACTTC

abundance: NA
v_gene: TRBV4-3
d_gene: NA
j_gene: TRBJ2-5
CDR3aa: CASSQDRAIETQYF
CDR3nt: TGCGCCAGCAGCCAAGACAGGGCCATAGAGACCCAGTACTTC

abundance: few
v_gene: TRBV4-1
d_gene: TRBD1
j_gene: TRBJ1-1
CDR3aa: CASSPTRATGGTEAFF
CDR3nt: TGCGCCAGCAGCCCCACAAGGGCGACAGGGGGCACTGAAGCTTTCTTT

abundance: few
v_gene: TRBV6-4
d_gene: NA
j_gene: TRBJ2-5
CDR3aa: CASRRGPGETQYF
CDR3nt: TGTGCCAGCAGGAGGGGCCCTGGAGAGACCCAGTACTTC

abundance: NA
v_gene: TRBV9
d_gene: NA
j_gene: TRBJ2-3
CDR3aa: CASSVLENTDTQYF
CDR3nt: TGTGCCAGCAGCGTACTTGAAAACACAGATACGCAGTATTTT

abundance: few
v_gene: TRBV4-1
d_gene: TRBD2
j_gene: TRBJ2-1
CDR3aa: CASNHARTSDEQFF
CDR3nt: TGCGCCAGCAACCATGCCCGGACTAGCGATGAGCAGTTCTTC

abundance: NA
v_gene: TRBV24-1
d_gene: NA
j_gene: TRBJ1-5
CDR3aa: CATSDRTGRNQPQHF
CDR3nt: TGTGCCACCAGTGACCGGACGGGCCGCAATCAGCCCCAGCATTTT

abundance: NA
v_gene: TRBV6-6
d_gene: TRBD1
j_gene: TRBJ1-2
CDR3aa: CASSQTNPGQIFYGYTF
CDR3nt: TGTGCCAGCAGTCAAACCAACCCGGGACAGATATTCTATGGCTACACCTTC

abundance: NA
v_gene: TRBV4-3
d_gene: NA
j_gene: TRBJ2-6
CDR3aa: CASSQDMFTGFLTF
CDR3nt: TGCGCCAGCAGCCAAGACATGTTCACGGGGTTCCTGACTTTC

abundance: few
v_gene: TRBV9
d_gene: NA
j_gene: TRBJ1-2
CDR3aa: CASSVDPRPRKEDGYTF
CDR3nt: TGTGCCAGCAGCGTAGACCCAAGGCCGAGGAAAGAGGATGGCTACACCTTC

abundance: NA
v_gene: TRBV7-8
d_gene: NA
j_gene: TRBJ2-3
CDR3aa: CASSLWIAGPTDTQYF
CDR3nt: TGTGCCAGCAGCTTGTGGATCGCGGGGCCCACAGATACGCAGTATTTT

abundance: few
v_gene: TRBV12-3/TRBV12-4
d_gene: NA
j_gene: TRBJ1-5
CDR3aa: CASSLNGNQPQHF
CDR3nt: TGTGCCAGCAGTTTAAATGGCAATCAGCCCCAGCATTTT

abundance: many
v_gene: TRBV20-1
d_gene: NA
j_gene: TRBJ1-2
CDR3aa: CSARDVNYGYTF
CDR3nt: TGCAGTGCTAGAGATGTTAACTATGGCTACACCTTC

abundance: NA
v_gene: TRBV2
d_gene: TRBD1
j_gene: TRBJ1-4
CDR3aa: CASRARQGTLDKLFF
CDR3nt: TGTGCCAGCAGGGCCCGACAGGGTACCCTAGATAAACTGTTTTTT

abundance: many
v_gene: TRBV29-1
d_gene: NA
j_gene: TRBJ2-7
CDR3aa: CSGRLGSEQYF
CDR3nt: TGCAGCGGTCGGCTTGGGAGCGAGCAGTACTTC

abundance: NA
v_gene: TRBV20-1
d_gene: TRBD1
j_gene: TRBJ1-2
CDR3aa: CSAPGQASANYGYTF
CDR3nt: TGCAGTGCCCCGGGACAGGCCTCAGCTAACTATGGCTACACCTTC

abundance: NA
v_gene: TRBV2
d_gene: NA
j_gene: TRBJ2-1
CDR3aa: CASTATSSYNEQFF
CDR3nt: TGTGCCAGCACGGCCACGAGCTCCTACAATGAGCAGTTCTTC

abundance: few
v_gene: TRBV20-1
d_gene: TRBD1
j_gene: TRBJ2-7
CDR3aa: CSATGQGPGVSGYEQYF
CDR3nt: TGCAGTGCTACCGGACAGGGGCCAGGGGTTAGTGGCTACGAGCAGTACTTC